Sequencing of this T cell receptor (beta chain) was carried out in a study of CD8 T cells in ankylosing spondylitis. Findings and limits, study-wide: Disease-associated clonotypes exhibited CD8+ identity and were relatively infrequent in peripheral blood. Both synovial fluid and blood in reactive arthritis had previously been reported to carry some motif variants. What seemed typical of ankylosing spondylitis blood was a TCR beta motif built from several highly homologous variants.

As for this clonotype: Its matching antigen is unknown.

The trim removed 6 bases at V and 4 bases at J, leaving 19 bases unmatched. Germline CDR1 is MDHEN and CDR2 is SYDVKM. The CDR3 has 18 residues. One entry per CDR3 protein results from TCRdb running MiXCR on the 5' RACE reads. The sample carries about 360,000 distinct CDR3 sequences, roughly 22% recorded once. J is TRBJ2-5 and V is TRBV28; TRBD2 aligns across 8 bases. The source material was blood, either unsorted or a sorted T cell fraction (not recorded which). This sequence was found in a male donor with ankylosing spondylitis or in good health (not recorded which). CDR3 coding DNA: TGTGCCAGCAGGACAGATCATGGAACGGGGGGGCCCGGAGAGACCCAGTACTTC. Protein sequence: CASRTDHGTGGPGETQYF.